The T cell receptor beta chain described here comes from a study of blood T cell repertoires in COVID-19. Some clones are missing from TCRdb's copy, which holds only in-frame ones; the method was immunoSEQ multiplex PCR. The repertoire holds about 330,000 clones, with approximately 90% as singletons. Germline V gives CDR1 SGHNT, CDR2 YENEEA. CDR3 length: 15 amino acids. J gave up 5 bases and V 1 base, and 5 bases lay outside the gene matches. This TCR was recovered from a man aged 25-40 years with COVID-19, enrolled during active disease. The sequencing sample was made of peripheral blood. The chain links TRBV11-3 to TRBJ2-1; the match to TRBD1 covers 7 bases. CDR3 DNA: TGTGCCAGCAGCTTAGGACAGGGACGCAACAATGAGCAGTTCTTC. It translates to CASSLGQGRNNEQFF.